The source of this T cell receptor beta chain is a study of cytomegalovirus exposure and HLA in healthy donors. Primers: 60 Vbeta forward and 13 Jbeta reverse. Here immunoSEQ multiplex PCR was the method, and the copy in TCRdb shows in-frame clones only, minus some. In total, the table holds 100,000 to 150,000 clones. Germline lookup yields CDR1 SGHTA and CDR2 FQGNSA. Trimming cost V 4 bases and J 4 bases, with 13 bases left between them. The CDR3 is 15 residues long. Sequenced input: PBMCs. This chain joins TRBV7-2 and TRBJ2-2; D is uncertain. The receptor was isolated from a woman aged 35 to 49 in good health and CMV-seronegative. The CDR3 sequence is CASSYVTGATGELFF. DNA of the CDR3: TGTGCCAGCAGCTACGTGACGGGTGCCACCGGGGAGCTGTTTTTT.